Below are 21 T cell receptor beta chains sequenced from a single sample in a study of T cell clones after liver transplantation. TCRdb's copy holds only in-frame clones and misses some; the assay was immunoSEQ multiplex PCR. This table has around 97,000 clones, 80% to 90% appearing once. This specimen consisted of CD4+ T cells from blood, obtained approximately 43 months after liver transplant. The receptors shown here come from a human patient who received a liver transplant. The graft donor may have contributed some T cells.

The V call is TRBV5-1, the J call TRBJ2-5, with 11 positions matching TRBD1. The length of the CDR3 is 16 residues. CDR1 is SGHRS, CDR2 YFSETQ, per germline. V shed 2 bases and J 3 bases; nucleotides not matched to a gene: 6. In nucleotides, the CDR3 is TGCGCCAGCAGCTTTGGGACAGGGGGGATGGAAGAGACCCAGTACTTC. It encodes CASSFGTGGMEETQYF.

In its sample, this clone was seen once. V gene TRBV5-6 combines with J gene TRBJ2-7, with D possibly being TRBD1 (6 bases). Germline V lookup: CDR1 SGHDT, CDR2 YYEEEE. This CDR3 is 14 amino acids long. Trimming cost V 4 bases and J 0 bases, with 11 bases left between them. This chain's CDR3 is CASSHRDISYEQYF. CDR3 in DNA: TGTGCCAGCAGCCACCGGGACATCTCCTACGAGCAGTACTTC. The variable domain in full, completed from reference TRBV5-6 and TRBJ2-7, reads DAGVTQSPTHLIKTRGQQVTLRCSPKSGHDTVSWYQQALGQGPQFIFQYYEEEERQRGNFPDRFSGHQFPNYSSELNVNALLLGDSALYLCASSHRDISYEQYFGPGTRLTVT.

This sequence joins TRBV7-8 and TRBJ1-1; D is ambiguous. CDR3 length: 13 amino acids. V lost 1 base to trimming and J lost 2 bases, with 5 bases between them. Germline V gene lookup returns CDR1 SGHVS and CDR2 FQNEAQ. The CDR3 DNA reads as TGTGCCAGCAGCTTAGGGAAAAACACTGAAGCTTTCTTT. It yields the protein CASSLGKNTEAFF.

This clone was seen a single time. The chain combines TRBV6-5 with TRBJ2-6, with D possibly matching TRBD1 (5 bases). Germline CDR1 reads MNHEY; CDR2 reads SVGAGI. V dropped 2 bases and J dropped 0 bases, with 8 bases sitting between them. The CDR3 loop spans 16 amino acids. Here the CDR3 reads CASSYGAASGANVLTF. CDR3 nucleotides: TGTGCCAGCAGTTACGGGGCAGCCTCTGGGGCCAACGTCCTGACTTTC.

The chain recombines TRBV5-1 with TRBJ2-1; D is perhaps TRBD1 or TRBD2 (5 bases each). CDR3 size: 15 residues. Germline V gene sequence: CDR1 SGHRS, CDR2 YFSETQ. Trimming removed 5 bases from V and 8 bases from J, with 20 bases in between. Here the CDR3 DNA reads TGCGCCAGCAGATCCGGGACCACTACGGGGCATGAGCAGTTCTTC. Translating it yields CASRSGTTTGHEQFF.

The chain couples TRBV21-1 to TRBJ2-1; no check of the table's D call, TRBD2, against the DNA was made. TRBV21-1 is annotated as a pseudogene. The length of the CDR3 is 20 residues. In nucleotides, the CDR3 is TGTGCCAGCACCCAAGAGGGGACAGGGGGCCTAGCGGGAGAGGACAATGAGCAGTTCTTC. This encodes CASTQEGTGGLAGEDNEQFF.

The genes are TRBV27 and TRBJ2-7; 11 bases fit TRBD1. Germline V gene data show CDR1 as MNHEY and CDR2 as SMNVEV (reference sequence). J gave up 3 bases and V 6 bases, and 4 bases lay outside the gene matches. The length of the CDR3 is 14 residues. The CDR3 nucleotides read TGTGCCAGCAGGAGGACAGGGGGCTTCTACGAGCAGTACTTC. Encoded protein: CASRRTGGFYEQYF.

The J gene is TRBJ2-3, the V gene TRBV7-2; D gene ambiguous. Germline V lookup: CDR1 SGHTA, CDR2 FQGNSA. The CDR3 runs to 15 residues. Deletions cut 0 bases from V and 3 bases from J, with 10 bases between. CDR3 amino acids: CASSLASWGTDTQYF. CDR3 bases: TGTGCCAGCAGCTTAGCTAGCTGGGGTACAGATACGCAGTATTTT.

This clone was seen once. The chain carries TRBV18 and TRBJ2-7, with TRBD1 matching over 10 bases. This CDR3 is built from 15 residues. Losses at the gene ends were 3 bases for V and 5 bases for J; bases not matched to a gene: 7. Germline-derived CDR1 and CDR2 are KGHSH and LQKENI. CDR3 in DNA: TGTGCCAGCTCACCTTTACCGGGACAGGGGCACGAGCAGTACTTC. Residues: CASSPLPGQGHEQYF.

CDR3 nucleotide sequence: TGTGCCAGTAGTTCCCTGACAGGGACGGGGGGTCAGCCCCAGCATTTT. The encoded protein is CASSSLTGTGGQPQHF. This rearrangement joins TRBV19 to TRBJ1-5; 7 bases map to TRBD1. Losses at the gene ends were 5 bases for V and 6 bases for J; bases not matched to a gene: 13. The CDR3 runs 16 residues. Germline CDR1 reads LNHDA; CDR2 reads SQIVND (reference sequence).

The V call is TRBV5-4, the J call TRBJ1-1, with TRBD1 identical over 7 bases. V shed 4 bases, J shed 1 base, and the junction held 4 bases outside the gene matches. This CDR3 contains 14 residues. Germline V gene lookup returns CDR1 SGHNT and CDR2 YYREEE (reference sequence). CDR3 nucleotides: TGTGCCAGCAGCCGGGACAGAGAGAACACTGAAGCTTTCTTT. Its protein is CASSRDRENTEAFF. The complete variable domain, with remaining parts taken from reference TRBV5-4 and TRBJ1-1, reads ETGVTQSPTHLIKTRGQQVTLRCSSQSGHNTVSWYQQALGQGPQFIFQYYREEENGRGNFPPRFSGLQFPNYSSELNVNALELDDSALYLCASSRDRENTEAFFGQGTRLTVV.

V gene TRBV5-4 combines with J gene TRBJ2-5, with D unresolved. This CDR3 comprises 11 residues. Per the germline V gene, CDR1 is SGHNT and CDR2 is YYREEE (reference sequence). V was pared by 3 bases and J by 3 bases, with 3 bases between. This chain's CDR3 is CASSWEETQYF. For the CDR3, the DNA is TGTGCCAGCAGCTGGGAAGAGACCCAGTACTTC.

V usage is TRBV7-2 and J usage is TRBJ2-1, with TRBD2 matching 10 bases. CDR1 SGHTA and CDR2 FQGNSA come from the germline V gene. V lost 3 bases and J lost 4; bases outside the gene matches: 3. The CDR3 totals 15 residues. The CDR3, as DNA: TGTGCCAGCAGCTTTCGGACTAGCGGTTACAATGAGCAGTTCTTC. Translation gives CASSFRTSGYNEQFF.

The chain recombines TRBV19 with TRBJ2-7; no definite D call. CDR3 length: 14 amino acids. Germline assignment: CDR1 LNHDA and CDR2 SQIVND (reference sequence). V was trimmed by 6 bases and J by 2 bases, leaving 14 bases between them. The DNA of the CDR3 is TGTGCCAGTAGCTCCTGGCTACAAGCCTACGAGCAGTACTTC. Protein sequence: CASSSWLQAYEQYF.

The chain links TRBV19 to TRBJ1-5; the match to TRBD1 covers 11 bases. Germline lookup yields CDR1 LNHDA and CDR2 SQIVND (reference sequence). The V and J ends lost 9 bases and 7 bases, in that order; junction bases with no gene match: 5. The CDR3 totals 13 residues. The CDR3, as DNA: TGTGCCAGCTCGGGACAGGGGGGGCAGCCCCAGCATTTT. Protein: CASSGQGGQPQHF. Based on the CDR3 plus reference TRBV19 and TRBJ1-5, the full variable domain is DGGITQSPKYLFRKEGQNVTLSCEQNLNHDAMYWYRQDPGQGLRLIYYSQIVNDFQKGDIAEGYSVSREKKESFPLTVTSAQKNPTAFYLCASSGQGGQPQHFGDGTRLSIL.

The table lists this clone with a count of one. The chain has TRBV5-4 and TRBJ2-3; D is unclear. The CDR3 is 14 amino acids. Per the germline V gene, CDR1 is SGHNT and CDR2 is YYREEE (reference sequence). V was cut by 5 bases and J by 5 bases, with 15 bases left in between. CDR3 sequence reads: CASRDPKREDTQYF. The CDR3, as DNA: TGTGCCAGCAGAGATCCAAAAAGGGAAGATACGCAGTATTTT.

This chain joins TRBV7-2 and TRBJ2-5; D is unresolved. V lost 5 bases and J lost 5, with 9 bases in between. Germline V CDR1 and CDR2: SGHTA, FQGNSA. The CDR3 runs 12 residues. CDR3 DNA: TGTGCCAGCAGCCACCCCAGGGAGACCCAGTACTTC. This codes for CASSHPRETQYF. Combining the CDR3 with reference TRBV7-2 and TRBJ2-5 gives the whole variable domain GAGVSQSPSNKVTEKGKDVELRCDPISGHTALYWYRQSLGQGLEFLIYFQGNSAPDKSGLPSDRFSAERTGGSVSTLTIQRTQQEDSAVYLCASSHPRETQYFGPGTRLLVL.

The J gene is TRBJ2-6, the V gene TRBV7-3; no reliable D call. The V and J ends lost 1 base and 0 bases respectively, with 1 base between them. Germline CDR1 SGHTA, CDR2 FQGTGA. The CDR3 is made up of 14 amino acids. In DNA, the CDR3 is TGTGCCAGCAGCTTAAGCTCTGGGGCCAACGTCCTGACTTTC. Its protein product is CASSLSSGANVLTF.

The rearrangement uses TRBV10-3 and TRBJ1-1; TRBD1 agrees at 8 bases. The CDR3 runs to 15 residues. Per the germline V gene, CDR1 is ENHRY and CDR2 is SYGVKD. V trimming: 1 base; J trimming: 0 bases; junction bases outside the gene matches: 1. The CDR3 spells CAISEWDRLNTEAFF. DNA for the CDR3: TGTGCCATCAGTGAGTGGGACAGGTTGAACACTGAAGCTTTCTTT.

The genes are TRBV28 and TRBJ2-7, with TRBD1 identical over 9 bases. CDR3 length: 15 amino acids. The germline gives CDR1 MDHEN, CDR2 SYDVKM. With 5 bases clipped from V and 3 bases from J, the junction kept 8 bases outside the gene matches. The CDR3 region has the DNA TGTGCCAGCAGTACCCTGACAGGGGGAATCTACGAGCAGTACTTC. It yields the protein CASSTLTGGIYEQYF.

The chain combines TRBV30 with TRBJ2-3; 9 positions agree with TRBD2. Trimming cost V 8 bases and J 3 bases; bases outside gene matches: 9. The CDR3 length is 14 residues. Germline V gene lookup returns CDR1 GTSNPN and CDR2 SVGIG (reference sequence). CDR3 in amino acids: CAGGGAGGTDTQYF. CDR3 DNA sequence: TGTGCCGGAGGGGGTGCGGGAGGGACAGATACGCAGTATTTT.